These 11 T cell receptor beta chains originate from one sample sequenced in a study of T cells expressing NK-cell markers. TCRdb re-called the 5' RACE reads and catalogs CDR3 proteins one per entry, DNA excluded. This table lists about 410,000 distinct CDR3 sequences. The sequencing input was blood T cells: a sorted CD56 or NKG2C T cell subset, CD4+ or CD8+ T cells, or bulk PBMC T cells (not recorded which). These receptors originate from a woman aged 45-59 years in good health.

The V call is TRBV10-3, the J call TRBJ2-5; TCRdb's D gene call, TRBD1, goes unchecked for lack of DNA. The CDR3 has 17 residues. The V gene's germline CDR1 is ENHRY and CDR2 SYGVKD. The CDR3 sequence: CAISGPRQGALEGTQYF.

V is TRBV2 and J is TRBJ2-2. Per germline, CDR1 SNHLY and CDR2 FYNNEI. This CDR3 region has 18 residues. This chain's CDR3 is CASSETGLQFANTGELFF.

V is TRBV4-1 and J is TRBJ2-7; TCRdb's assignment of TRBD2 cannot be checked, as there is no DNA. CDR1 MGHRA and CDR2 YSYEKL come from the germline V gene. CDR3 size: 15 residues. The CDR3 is CASSQGSGLVDEQYF.

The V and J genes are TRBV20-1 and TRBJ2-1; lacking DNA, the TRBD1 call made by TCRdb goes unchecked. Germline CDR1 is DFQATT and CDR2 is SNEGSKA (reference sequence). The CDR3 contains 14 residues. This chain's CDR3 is CSARDRGSYNEQFF.

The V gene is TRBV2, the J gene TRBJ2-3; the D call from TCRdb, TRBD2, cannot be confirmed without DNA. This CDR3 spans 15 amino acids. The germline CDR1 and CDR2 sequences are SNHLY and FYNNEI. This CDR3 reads CASSTRLAETDTQYF.

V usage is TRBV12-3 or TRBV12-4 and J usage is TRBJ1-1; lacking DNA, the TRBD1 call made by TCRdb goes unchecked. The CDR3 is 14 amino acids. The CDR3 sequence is CASISTGGFSEAFF.

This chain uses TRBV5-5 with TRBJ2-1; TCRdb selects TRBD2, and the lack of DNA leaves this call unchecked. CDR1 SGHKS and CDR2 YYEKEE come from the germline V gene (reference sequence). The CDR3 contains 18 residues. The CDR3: CASSLVLAGLSSYNEQFF. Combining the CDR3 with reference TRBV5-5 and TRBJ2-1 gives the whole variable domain DAGVTQSPTHLIKTRGQQVTLRCSPISGHKSVSWYQQVLGQGPQFIFQYYEKEERGRGNFPDRFSARQFPNYSSELNVNALLLGDSALYLCASSLVLAGLSSYNEQFFGPGTRLTVL.

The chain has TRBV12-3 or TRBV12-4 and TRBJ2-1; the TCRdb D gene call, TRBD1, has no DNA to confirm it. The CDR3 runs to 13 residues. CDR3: CASTVGTGREQFF.

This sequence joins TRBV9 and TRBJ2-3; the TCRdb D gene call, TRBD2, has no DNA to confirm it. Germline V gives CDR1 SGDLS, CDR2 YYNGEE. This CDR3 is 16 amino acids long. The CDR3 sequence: CASSVGQGGSTDTQYF.

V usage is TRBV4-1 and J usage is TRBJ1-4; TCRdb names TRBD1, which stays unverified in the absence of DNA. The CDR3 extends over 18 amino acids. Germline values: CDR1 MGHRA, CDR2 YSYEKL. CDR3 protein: CASSQANFGTAIGEKLFF.

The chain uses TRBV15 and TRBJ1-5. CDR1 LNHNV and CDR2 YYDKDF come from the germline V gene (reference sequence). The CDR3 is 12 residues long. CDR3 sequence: CATSRRGQPQHF.